Here is one T cell receptor beta chain with its context. This record belongs to a study of T cells in tuberculosis. TCRdb's table, derived via immunoSEQ multiplex PCR, lists solely in-frame clones and lacks some. The table lists under 30,000 clones, about 90% of them singletons. Time point noted: new active TB diagnosis, blood taken before or within 7 days of starting treatment. The CDR3 extends over 14 amino acids. CDR1 and CDR2 from the germline V gene are LNHDA and SQIVND (reference sequence). With 10 bases removed from V and 3 bases from J, the gap between germline ends came to 18 bases. This chain uses TRBV19 with TRBJ1-2; D unclear. The clonotype comes from an adult with tuberculosis. Sequencing was performed on PBMCs, taken at tuberculosis diagnosis. The CDR3 bases are TGTGCCACCAAAGCCCGAGGGTCGGACTATGGCTACACCTTC. Protein sequence: CATKARGSDYGYTF.